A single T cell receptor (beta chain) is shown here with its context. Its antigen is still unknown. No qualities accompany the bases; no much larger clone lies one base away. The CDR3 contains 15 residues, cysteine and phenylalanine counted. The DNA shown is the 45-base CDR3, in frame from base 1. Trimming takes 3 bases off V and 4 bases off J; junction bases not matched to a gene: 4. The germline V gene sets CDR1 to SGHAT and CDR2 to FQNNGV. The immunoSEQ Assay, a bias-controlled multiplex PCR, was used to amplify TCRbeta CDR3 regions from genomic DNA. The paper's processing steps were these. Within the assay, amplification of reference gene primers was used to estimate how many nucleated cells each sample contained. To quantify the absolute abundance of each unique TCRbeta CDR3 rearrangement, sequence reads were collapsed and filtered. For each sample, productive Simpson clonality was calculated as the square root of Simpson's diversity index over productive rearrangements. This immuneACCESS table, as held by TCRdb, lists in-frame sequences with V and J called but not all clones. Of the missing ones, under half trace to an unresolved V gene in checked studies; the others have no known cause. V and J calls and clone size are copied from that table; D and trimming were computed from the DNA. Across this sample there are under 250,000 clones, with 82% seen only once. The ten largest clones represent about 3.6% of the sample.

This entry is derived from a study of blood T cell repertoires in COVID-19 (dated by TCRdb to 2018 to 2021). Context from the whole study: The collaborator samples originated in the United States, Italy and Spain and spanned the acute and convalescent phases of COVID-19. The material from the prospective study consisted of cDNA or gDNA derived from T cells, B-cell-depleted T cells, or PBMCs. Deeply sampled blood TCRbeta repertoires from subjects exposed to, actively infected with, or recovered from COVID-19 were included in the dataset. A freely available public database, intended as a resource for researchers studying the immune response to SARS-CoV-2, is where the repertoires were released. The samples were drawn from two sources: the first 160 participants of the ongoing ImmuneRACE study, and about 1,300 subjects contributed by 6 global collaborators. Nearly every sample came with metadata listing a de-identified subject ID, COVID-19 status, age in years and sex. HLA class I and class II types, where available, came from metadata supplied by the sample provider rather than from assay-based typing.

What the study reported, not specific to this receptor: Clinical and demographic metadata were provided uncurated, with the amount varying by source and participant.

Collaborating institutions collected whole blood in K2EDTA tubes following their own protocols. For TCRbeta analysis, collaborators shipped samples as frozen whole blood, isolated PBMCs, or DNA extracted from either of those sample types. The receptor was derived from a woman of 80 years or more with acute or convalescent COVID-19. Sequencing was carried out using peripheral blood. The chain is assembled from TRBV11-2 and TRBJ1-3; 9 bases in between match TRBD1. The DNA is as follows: TGTGCCAGCAGCTTGACAGGGGGGATGGGAAACACCATATATTTT. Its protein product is CASSLTGGMGNTIYF.